The 26 T cell receptor beta chains reported below all come from one sample, sequenced in a study of identical twins (dated by TCRdb to the mid-2010s). Libraries came from 5' RACE. The sequencing machine was an Illumina HiSeq 2000. TCRdb reprocessed the public reads (quality trimming at Q25 with fastp, clone calling with MiXCR) and kept in-frame beta chains. Every entry covers one CDR3 protein and lists the most common genes and DNA from its rows. This sample gives about 340,000 distinct CDR3 sequences in total; around 12% of them show up just once. Together, the top ten hold around 6.9% of the sample. The same data also went into a second study, on yellow fever vaccine responses in identical twins.

Sequenced material: CD8+ T cells sorted from blood. The receptors were gathered from a young woman in good health.

The CDR3 DNA reads as TGTGCCAGCAGCGGCATGGACCTCCATGGGTATACGCAGTATTTT. It translates to CASSGMDLHGYTQYF. The chain carries TRBV9 and TRBJ2-3; no definite D call. This CDR3 is 15 amino acids long. Trimming shortened V by 3 bases and J by 7 bases, and 18 bases separated the two germline ends. CDR1 and CDR2 (germline): SGDLS, YYNGEE. Drawing the rest from reference TRBV9 and TRBJ2-3, the complete variable domain is DSGVTQTPKHLITATGQRVTLRCSPRSGDLSVYWYQQSLDQGLQFLIQYYNGEERAKGNILERFSAQQFPDLHSELNLSSLELGDSALYFCASSGMDLHGYTQYFGPGTRLTVL.

This clonotype was recorded many times. This chain connects TRBV12-3 or TRBV12-4 to TRBJ2-6; tentatively, D is TRBD1 or TRBD2 (5 bases each). Trimming removed 6 bases from V and 2 bases from J, with 14 bases in between. The CDR3 has 16 amino acids. CDR3 coding DNA: TGTGCCAGCAGAGGGACGGGCCACGCTGGGGCCAACGTCCTGACTTTC. Protein: CASRGTGHAGANVLTF.

This clonotype appeared many times. The V call is TRBV29-1, the J call TRBJ1-2, with unresolved D. The CDR3 contains 12 residues. Germline V gene lookup returns CDR1 SQVTM and CDR2 ANQGSEA. V dropped 3 bases and J dropped 1 base, with 6 bases sitting between them. The CDR3 sequence: CSVETFNYGYTF. DNA for the CDR3: TGCAGCGTTGAGACCTTTAACTATGGCTACACCTTC.

The gene calls are TRBV6-1 and TRBJ1-6, with TRBD1 as a possible D gene (5 bases). The germline V gene has CDR1 MNHNS and CDR2 SASEGT. V dropped 5 bases and J dropped 11 bases, with 16 bases sitting between them. This CDR3 spans 14 amino acids. This CDR3 reads CASSQQEEGTPLHF. CDR3 in DNA: TGTGCCAGCAGTCAACAGGAGGAAGGGACACCCCTCCACTTT.

This clonotype has more than one count but fewer than ten. This chain connects TRBV12-3 or TRBV12-4 to TRBJ2-1; unclear D gene. The CDR3 totals 16 residues. The germline V and J ends were trimmed by 6 bases and 9 bases, with 24 bases remaining between them. In DNA, the CDR3 is TGTGCCAGCAGCCCGCCCTTAGGACCTCCAACCGGTGAGCAGTTCTTC. Residues: CASSPPLGPPTGEQFF.

This clonotype was seen a handful of times. The chain is built from TRBV15 and TRBJ1-1, with a weak D call TRBD1 (6 bases). CDR3 length: 15 residues. V was clipped by 3 bases and J by 0 bases, with 11 bases between them. Looked up from germline, CDR1 is LNHNV and CDR2 is YYDKDF (reference sequence). CDR3 sequence: CATSRDRQMNTEAFF. The CDR3 DNA follows: TGTGCCACCAGCAGGGACAGACAAATGAACACTGAAGCTTTCTTT.

The genes are TRBV4-1 and TRBJ2-2; tentative D call: TRBD2 (5 bases). Trimming removed 2 bases at V and 9 bases at J, with 16 bases between. Looked up from germline, CDR1 is MGHRA and CDR2 is YSYEKL. This CDR3 comprises 15 residues. This CDR3 reads CASSQSLGEGRELFF. The CDR3 DNA sequence: TGCGCCAGCAGCCAAAGCCTCGGTGAGGGAAGGGAGCTGTTTTTT.

This clonotype has a handful of counts. V is TRBV2 and J is TRBJ2-7; 8 bases agree with TRBD1. This CDR3 spans 15 amino acids. The V gene's germline CDR1 is SNHLY and CDR2 FYNNEI. With V trimmed by 4 bases and J by 1 base, 6 bases remained unmatched. The CDR3 DNA reads as TGTGCCAGCAGTGTTGCGGACAGGGATTCCTACGAGCAGTACTTC. It codes for CASSVADRDSYEQYF.

The rearrangement uses TRBV28 and TRBJ2-1; 12 nucleotides align to TRBD1. CDR3 length: 15 residues. Germline CDR1 MDHEN, CDR2 SYDVKM. V dropped 6 bases and J dropped 4; count of bases not matched to a gene: 4. The CDR3 nucleotides read TGTGCCAGCAGCCAGGGACAGGGGGCTTACAATGAGCAGTTCTTC. Translating it yields CASSQGQGAYNEQFF.

This chain connects TRBV11-1 to TRBJ2-1; 7 nucleotides align to TRBD1. The CDR3 length is 18 residues. The germline V gene encodes CDR1 SGHAT and CDR2 FQDESV (reference sequence). V lost 5 bases to trimming and J lost 1 base; unmatched junction nucleotides: 14. The CDR3 loop is CASSTGTAALRSYNEQFF. The CDR3 DNA is TGTGCCAGCAGCACCGGGACAGCGGCCCTACGGTCCTACAATGAGCAGTTCTTC.

This chain uses TRBV20-1 with TRBJ2-1; 11 bases align to TRBD2. This CDR3 spans 15 amino acids. Trimming at V came to 5 bases and at J to 7 bases, leaving 10 bases not matched to a gene. Germline lookup yields CDR1 DFQATT and CDR2 SNEGSKA (reference sequence). CDR3 nucleotides: TGCAGTGCTTACCACCTTAGCGGGGGGGCAAATGAGCAGTTCTTC. Translation: CSAYHLSGGANEQFF.

V is TRBV6-1 and J is TRBJ2-2; TRBD1 agrees at 8 bases. Germline V gene data show CDR1 as MNHNS and CDR2 as SASEGT. The ends lost 9 bases at V and 2 bases at J; junction bases unmatched: 11. The CDR3 sequence is 16 residues long. CDR3 loop: CASSPAGGLNTGELFF. The CDR3 DNA is TGTGCCAGTAGCCCAGCAGGGGGCCTTAACACCGGGGAGCTGTTTTTT.

This chain joins TRBV9 and TRBJ2-3, with no clear D. In germline, CDR1 is SGDLS, CDR2 YYNGEE. Trimming took off 5 bases at V and 5 bases at J, with 15 bases between the two ends. This CDR3 has 14 residues. CDR3 in amino acids: CASSGIDERDTQYF. The CDR3 DNA is TGTGCCAGCAGTGGGATAGACGAACGAGATACGCAGTATTTT.

The chain links TRBV29-1 to TRBJ2-6; 7 bases align to TRBD1. The CDR3 is made up of 14 amino acids. From germline, CDR1 is SQVTM and CDR2 ANQGSEA. V was pared by 6 bases and J by 3 bases, with 5 bases of the junction left unmatched. The CDR3 reads CSVDQGDGANVLTF. The CDR3 coding sequence is TGCAGCGTCGACCAGGGGGATGGGGCCAACGTCCTGACTTTC.

This clonotype was seen a few times. The V gene is TRBV29-1, the J gene TRBJ2-5, with 11 bases matching TRBD2. CDR1 is SQVTM and CDR2 is ANQGSEA in the germline V gene. V shed 7 bases, J shed 7 bases, and the junction held 23 bases outside the gene matches. The CDR3 extends over 18 amino acids. CDR3 loop: CSAKGTGTSGSGAGTQYF. DNA of the CDR3: TGCAGCGCCAAAGGCACCGGGACTAGCGGATCCGGGGCGGGGACCCAGTACTTC.

This clonotype was counted only a few times. This chain uses TRBV2 with TRBJ2-7; D call uncertain. This CDR3 has 15 residues. Trimming left V 7 bases short and J 3 bases short, with 19 bases between. Germline lookup yields CDR1 SNHLY and CDR2 FYNNEI. The CDR3 loop reads CASIQGDPPVYEQYF. The CDR3 bases are TGTGCCAGCATCCAAGGCGACCCCCCTGTCTACGAGCAGTACTTC.

The chain carries TRBV5-1 and TRBJ2-3; TRBD2 matches at 8 bases. The germline V gene encodes CDR1 SGHRS and CDR2 YFSETQ. J was trimmed by 3 bases and V by 2 bases; bases with no gene match: 14. The CDR3 is 18 amino acids. CDR3 in DNA: TGCGCCAGCAGCTTCGGCGTCGGGGGGGGATTAGGAACAGATACGCAGTATTTT. Amino acid sequence: CASSFGVGGGLGTDTQYF.

The CDR3 region is CATSRVGGLGEGEQFF. In DNA, the CDR3 is TGTGCCACCAGCAGAGTCGGGGGGCTGGGGGAGGGAGAGCAGTTCTTC. The chain joins TRBV15 to TRBJ2-1; possibly TRBD2 for D (7 bases). There are 16 residues in the CDR3. Germline values: CDR1 LNHNV, CDR2 YYDKDF (reference sequence). Trimming stripped 1 base from V and 10 bases from J, with 20 bases between.

The rearrangement joins TRBV27 to TRBJ2-7, with 8 positions matching TRBD1. The V segment lost 6 bases and the J segment 0 bases; nucleotides outside the gene matches: 10. This CDR3 is 16 amino acids long. CDR1 and CDR2 from the germline V gene are MNHEY and SMNVEV (reference sequence). CDR3 residues: CASRRTGSHPSYEQYV. CDR3 sequence (DNA): TGTGCCAGCAGGAGGACAGGGTCACATCCCTCCTACGAGCAGTACGTC.

This clonotype occurred a few times. The chain recombines TRBV6-1 with TRBJ2-5; TRBD2 aligns across 10 bases. The trim removed 6 bases at V and 5 bases at J, leaving 9 bases unmatched. Germline lookup yields CDR1 MNHNS and CDR2 SASEGT. The CDR3 is made up of 15 amino acids. CDR3: CASSPSGGAGETQYF. The CDR3 coding sequence is TGTGCCAGCAGCCCCAGCGGGGGGGCCGGGGAGACCCAGTACTTC.

This clonotype occurred many times. CDR3: CASSWTSGTDTQYF. DNA of the CDR3: TGTGCCAGCAGCTGGACTAGCGGCACAGATACGCAGTATTTT. V and J are TRBV12-3 or TRBV12-4 and TRBJ2-3, with 9 bases lining up with TRBD2. J lost 1 base, V lost 6 bases, and 2 bases had no gene match. This CDR3 has 14 residues.

This clonotype was counted between two and nine times. The CDR3: CSARGDSPSQPQHF. CDR3 DNA sequence: TGCAGTGCTAGGGGTGACAGCCCCAGTCAGCCCCAGCATTTT. V usage is TRBV20-1 and J usage is TRBJ1-5, with TRBD1 as a possible D gene (5 bases). This CDR3 is 14 amino acids long. The V end was cut by 3 bases, the J end by 6 bases, with 15 bases between. The germline CDR1 and CDR2 sequences are DFQATT and SNEGSKA (reference sequence).

This clonotype was seen repeatedly, ten times or more. The chain joins TRBV5-1 to TRBJ2-1, with no clear D. V dropped 2 bases and J dropped 6 bases, with 15 bases sitting between them. Germline CDR1 reads SGHRS; CDR2 reads YFSETQ. The CDR3 has 15 amino acids. This CDR3 reads CASSFSTGPGNEQFF. The CDR3, as DNA: TGCGCCAGCAGCTTTTCTACGGGCCCCGGCAATGAGCAGTTCTTC.

The rearrangement links TRBV5-5 to TRBJ2-7, with 13 nucleotides matching TRBD2. V shed 4 bases and J 3 bases; nucleotides not matched to a gene: 4. From germline, CDR1 is SGHKS and CDR2 YYEKEE (reference sequence). The CDR3 length is 15 residues. The CDR3, as DNA: TGTGCCAGCAGCCCAGGGACTAGCGGGGTCTACGAGCAGTACGTC. Translation gives CASSPGTSGVYEQYV.

This clonotype came up a few times. The chain is built from TRBV27 and TRBJ2-1; D remains ambiguous. The V gene's germline CDR1 is MNHEY and CDR2 SMNVEV (reference sequence). The CDR3 spans 13 residues. V was trimmed by 2 bases and J by 8 bases, leaving 10 bases between them. The CDR3 sequence: CASSLGLAYEQFF. The DNA for the CDR3 is TGTGCCAGCAGTTTAGGCTTAGCCTATGAGCAGTTCTTC.

A few counts support this clonotype. V and J are TRBV4-1 and TRBJ2-7; 9 nucleotides align to TRBD2. The CDR3 loop spans 17 amino acids. Germline-derived CDR1 and CDR2 are MGHRA and YSYEKL. The V and J ends lost 2 bases and 3 bases, in that order; junction bases with no gene match: 11. CDR3 sequence reads: CASSQQPRASGNYEQYV. The CDR3 DNA is TGCGCCAGCAGCCAACAACCTAGGGCTAGCGGGAACTACGAGCAGTACGTC.